Listed below are T cell receptor beta chains from one sample, sequenced in a study of cytomegalovirus exposure and HLA in healthy donors. Sequencing was performed with immunoSEQ multiplex PCR; in TCRdb, only in-frame clones are kept and a portion is missing. The sample records under 85,000 clones, about 80% being singletons. Sequencing was carried out using PBMCs. Every receptor here comes from a man aged 18 to 30 in good health and CMV-seronegative. Both conserved end residues are part of each CDR3. The order of the fields is J gene, clone size, D gene, V gene, CDR3 DNA, CDR3 protein. The D gene is left open where the match is weak. Size is omitted from some rows. Given values are once, few, many or a class for expanded clones.

TRBJ1-1	NA	NA	TRBV15	TGTGCCACCAGCAGAGATCCTCGGGAGAACACTGAAGCTTTCTTT	CATSRDPRENTEAFF
TRBJ2-2	NA	TRBD1	TRBV6-5	TGTGCCAGCAGTTACGTAGGGACAGGGGACACCGGGGAGCTGTTTTTT	CASSYVGTGDTGELFF
TRBJ1-1	NA	NA	TRBV19	TGTGCCAGTAGTACCCGGGGGGGGAACACTGAAGCTTTCTTT	CASSTRGGNTEAFF
TRBJ1-3	NA	NA	TRBV6-6	TGTGCCAGCAGTTACGAGCAAGCCATGAGAAACACCATATATTTT	CASSYEQAMRNTIYF
TRBJ2-5	NA	TRBD2	TRBV5-1	TGCGCCAGCAGCTACGGACTAGCGGGGTTGGAGCAAGAGACCCAGTACTTC	CASSYGLAGLEQETQYF
TRBJ1-3	few	TRBD1	TRBV2	TGTGCCAGCAGTGGGAGACAGGGGGCAATTGGAAACACCATATATTTT	CASSGRQGAIGNTIYF
TRBJ2-3	NA	TRBD2	TRBV5-4	TGTGCCAGCAGCTTAAGCGGGGGGTATACAGATACGCAGTATTTT	CASSLSGGYTDTQYF
TRBJ2-3	NA	TRBD2	TRBV6-5	TGTGCCAGCAGTTACTCCTCAGCGGGGGGCTTGGATACGCAGTATTTT	CASSYSSAGGLDTQYF
TRBJ1-2	NA	NA	TRBV4-1	TGCGCCAGCAGCCAAGATTACTCCAGGGCGTATGGCTACACCTTC	CASSQDYSRAYGYTF
TRBJ2-7	NA	TRBD2	TRBV6-6	TGTGCCAGCAGACGCGGGACTAATGGCGCCTACGAGCAGTACTTC	CASRRGTNGAYEQYF
TRBJ2-1	NA	TRBD2	TRBV13	TGTGCCAGCAGCTTAGGTACTAGCGGGGGGTTTGAGCAGTTCTTC	CASSLGTSGGFEQFF
TRBJ2-5	NA	NA	TRBV28	TGTGCCAGCAGCCCTGGAGGGGGGGTAGAGACCCAGTACTTC	CASSPGGGVETQYF
TRBJ1-2	NA	NA	TRBV5-5	TGTGCCAGCAGCTTCCTCCAGATGCAAGGCTACACCTTC	CASSFLQMQGYTF
TRBJ1-3	NA	TRBD1	TRBV5-4	TGTGCCAGCAGCCTGGGACAGCCCTCTGGAAACACCATATATTTT	CASSLGQPSGNTIYF
TRBJ1-5	NA	NA	TRBV2	TGTGCCAGCAGTGTAAGCCTCAATAGCAATCAGCCCCAGCATTTT	CASSVSLNSNQPQHF
TRBJ1-4	few	TRBD1	TRBV5-1	TGCGCCAGCAGCCGCGGGACAGATAATGAAAAACTGTTTTTT	CASSRGTDNEKLFF
TRBJ2-5	few	NA	TRBV7-8	TGTGCCAGCAGCTTAAGACGTCGGGTCGGAGAAGAGACCCAGTACTTC	CASSLRRRVGEETQYF
TRBJ2-7	NA	TRBD2	TRBV5-1	TGCGCCAGCAGCCCCTCGAGGGCGGGGGGGCCCTACGAGCAGTACTTC	CASSPSRAGGPYEQYF
TRBJ1-5	once	TRBD1	TRBV19	TGTGCCAGTACCGGACAGGGAGTCAAGCCCCAGCATTTT	CASTGQGVKPQHF
TRBJ2-5	NA	TRBD2	TRBV4-1	TGCGCCAGCAGCCTGGATAGCGGGGGGGCCGGCGAGACCCAGTACTTC	CASSLDSGGAGETQYF
TRBJ2-3	NA	TRBD2	TRBV19	TGTGCCAGCGCCGGGGGGGCTCGCACAGATACGCAGTATTTT	CASAGGARTDTQYF
TRBJ2-5	NA	NA	TRBV27	TGTGCCAGCAGTTTTGACAACCAAGAGACCCAGTACTTC	CASSFDNQETQYF
TRBJ1-1	NA	TRBD1	TRBV15	TGTGCCACCAGCAAAGGAGGGGACAGGAGTGAAGCTTTCTTT	CATSKGGDRSEAFF
TRBJ2-5	NA	NA	TRBV7-8	TGTGCCAGCAGCTTATTGGAGGGGGCAGTACGAGAGACCCAGTACTTC	CASSLLEGAVRETQYF
TRBJ2-1	NA	TRBD1	TRBV6-1	TGTGCCAGCAGTGATATAGGCCAGGGGGCAGGCAATGAGCAGTTCTTC	CASSDIGQGAGNEQFF
TRBJ1-1	once	TRBD1	TRBV5-6	TGTGCCAGCAGACCTACAGGGGGCACTGAAGCTTTCTTT	CASRPTGGTEAFF
TRBJ2-2	NA	NA	TRBV7-9	TGTGCCAGCAGCTTAGCCCTGTCTACCGGGGAGCTGTTTTTT	CASSLALSTGELFF
TRBJ2-1	few	NA	TRBV7-9	TGTGCCAGCAGCTTTGACTTGAATGAGCAGTTCTTC	CASSFDLNEQFF
TRBJ2-2	NA	NA	TRBV28	TGTGCCAGCAGTTTATGGGCAGGGGCCTTCACCGGGGAGCTGTTTTTT	CASSLWAGAFTGELFF
TRBJ1-2	few	TRBD1	TRBV28	TGTGCCAGCAGTTCATATACAGGGGGCAAAGGCTACACCTTC	CASSSYTGGKGYTF
TRBJ2-7	few	NA	TRBV10-3	TGTGCCGCAAAAATTCACAGGGAAAGCGAGCAGTACTTC	CAAKIHRESEQYF
TRBJ1-1	NA	TRBD1	TRBV6-5	TGTGCCAGCAGTTCCGGGGGACAGATGAACACTGAAGCTTTCTTT	CASSSGGQMNTEAFF
TRBJ2-5	NA	NA	TRBV5-1	TGCGCCAGCAGCTTGAACAGGGACGAGACCCAGTACTTC	CASSLNRDETQYF
TRBJ1-2	few	TRBD1	TRBV7-6	TGTGCCAGCAGCTTAGTAGCAGGGGGGGGACAGGGGCATGGCTACACCTTC	CASSLVAGGGQGHGYTF
TRBJ2-7	NA	NA	TRBV19	TGTGCCAGTAGTGAGAACCTAGCCCCCTACGAGCAGTACTTC	CASSENLAPYEQYF
TRBJ1-6	NA	NA	TRBV6-1	TGTGCCAGCAGTGAATACAGGGAAGGAGCCCTCCACTTT	CASSEYREGALHF